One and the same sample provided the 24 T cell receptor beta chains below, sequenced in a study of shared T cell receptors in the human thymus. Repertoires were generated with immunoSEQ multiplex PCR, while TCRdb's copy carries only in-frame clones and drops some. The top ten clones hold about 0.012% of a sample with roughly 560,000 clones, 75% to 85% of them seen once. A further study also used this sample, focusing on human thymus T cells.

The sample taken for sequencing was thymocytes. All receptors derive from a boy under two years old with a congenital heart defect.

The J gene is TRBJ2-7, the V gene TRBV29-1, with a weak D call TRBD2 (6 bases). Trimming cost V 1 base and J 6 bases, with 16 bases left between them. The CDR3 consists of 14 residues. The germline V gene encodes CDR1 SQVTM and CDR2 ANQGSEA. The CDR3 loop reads CSVEAGLEGAEQYF. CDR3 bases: TGCAGCGTTGAAGCGGGACTCGAGGGTGCCGAGCAGTACTTC.

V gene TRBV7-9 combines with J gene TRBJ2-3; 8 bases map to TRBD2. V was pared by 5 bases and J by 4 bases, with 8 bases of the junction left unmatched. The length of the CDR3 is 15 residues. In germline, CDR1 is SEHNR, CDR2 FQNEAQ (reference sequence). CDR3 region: CASSPDGRAADTQYF. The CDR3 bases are TGTGCCAGCAGCCCCGACGGGAGGGCGGCAGATACGCAGTATTTT. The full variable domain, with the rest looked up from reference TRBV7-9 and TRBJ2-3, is DTGVSQNPRHKITKRGQNVTFRCDPISEHNRLYWYRQTLGQGPEFLTYFQNEAQLEKSRLLSDRFSAERPKGSFSTLEIQRTEQGDSAMYLCASSPDGRAADTQYFGPGTRLTVL.

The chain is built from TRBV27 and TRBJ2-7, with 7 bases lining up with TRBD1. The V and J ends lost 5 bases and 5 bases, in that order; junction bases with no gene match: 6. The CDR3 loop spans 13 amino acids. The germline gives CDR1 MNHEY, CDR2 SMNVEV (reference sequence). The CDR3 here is CASSQVQGHEQYF. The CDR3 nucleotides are TGTGCCAGCAGTCAGGTACAGGGGCACGAGCAGTACTTC.

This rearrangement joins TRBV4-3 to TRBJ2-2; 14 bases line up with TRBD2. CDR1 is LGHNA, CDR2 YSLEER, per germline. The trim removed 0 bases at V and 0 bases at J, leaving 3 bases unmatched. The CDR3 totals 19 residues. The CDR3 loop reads CASSQDRTSGRTNTGELFF. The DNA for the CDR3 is TGCGCCAGCAGCCAAGATAGGACTAGCGGGAGGACGAACACCGGGGAGCTGTTTTTT.

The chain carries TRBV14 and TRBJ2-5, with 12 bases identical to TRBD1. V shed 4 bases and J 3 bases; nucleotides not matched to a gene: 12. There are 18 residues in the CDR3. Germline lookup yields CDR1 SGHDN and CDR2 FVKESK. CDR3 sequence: CASSPDPTGQGAKETQYF. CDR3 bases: TGTGCCAGCAGCCCGGACCCTACGGGACAGGGGGCGAAAGAGACCCAGTACTTC.

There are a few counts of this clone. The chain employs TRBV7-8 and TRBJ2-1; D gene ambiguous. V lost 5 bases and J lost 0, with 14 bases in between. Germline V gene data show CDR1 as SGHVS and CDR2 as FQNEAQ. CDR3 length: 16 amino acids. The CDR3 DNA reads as TGTGCCAGCAGCCCCGAGGCGCCGAGCTCCTACAATGAGCAGTTCTTC. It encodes CASSPEAPSSYNEQFF.

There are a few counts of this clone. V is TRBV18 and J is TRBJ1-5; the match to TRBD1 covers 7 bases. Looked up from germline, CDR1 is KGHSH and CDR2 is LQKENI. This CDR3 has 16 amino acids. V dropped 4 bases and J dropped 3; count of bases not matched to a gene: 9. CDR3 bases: TGTGCCAGCTCACAGCGACAGGGAACCCACAATCAGCCCCAGCATTTT. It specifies CASSQRQGTHNQPQHF.

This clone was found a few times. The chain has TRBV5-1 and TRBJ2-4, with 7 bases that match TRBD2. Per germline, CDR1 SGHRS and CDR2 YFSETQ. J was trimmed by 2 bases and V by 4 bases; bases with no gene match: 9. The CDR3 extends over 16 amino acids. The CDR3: CASSREAGTPKNIQYF. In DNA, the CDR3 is TGCGCCAGCAGCAGAGAAGCGGGAACACCCAAAAACATTCAGTACTTC.

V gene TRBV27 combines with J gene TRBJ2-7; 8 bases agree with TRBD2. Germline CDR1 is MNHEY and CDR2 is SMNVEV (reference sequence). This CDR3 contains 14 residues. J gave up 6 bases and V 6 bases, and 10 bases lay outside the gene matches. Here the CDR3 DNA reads TGTGCCAGCAGCCCCGGCAGGGCGGGGGGCGAGCAGTACTTC. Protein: CASSPGRAGGEQYF.

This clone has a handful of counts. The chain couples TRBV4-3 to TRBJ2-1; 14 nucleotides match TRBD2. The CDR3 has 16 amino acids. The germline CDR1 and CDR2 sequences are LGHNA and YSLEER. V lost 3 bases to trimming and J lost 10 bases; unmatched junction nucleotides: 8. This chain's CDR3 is CASSQEGLAGEGEQFF. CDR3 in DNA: TGCGCCAGCAGCCAGGAGGGACTAGCGGGAGAAGGGGAGCAGTTCTTC.

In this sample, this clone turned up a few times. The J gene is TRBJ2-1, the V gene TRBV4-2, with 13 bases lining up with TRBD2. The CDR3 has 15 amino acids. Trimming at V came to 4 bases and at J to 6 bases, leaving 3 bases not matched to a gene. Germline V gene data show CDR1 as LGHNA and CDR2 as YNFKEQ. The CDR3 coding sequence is TGTGCCAGCAGCCCTACTAGCGGGAGGGCCAATGAGCAGTTCTTC. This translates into CASSPTSGRANEQFF.

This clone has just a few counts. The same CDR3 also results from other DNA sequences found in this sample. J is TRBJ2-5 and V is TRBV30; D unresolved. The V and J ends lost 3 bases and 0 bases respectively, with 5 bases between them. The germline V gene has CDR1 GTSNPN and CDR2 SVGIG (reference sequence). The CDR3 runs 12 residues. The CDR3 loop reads CAWSGYQETQYF. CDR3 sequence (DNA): TGTGCCTGGAGCGGGTACCAAGAGACCCAGTACTTC.

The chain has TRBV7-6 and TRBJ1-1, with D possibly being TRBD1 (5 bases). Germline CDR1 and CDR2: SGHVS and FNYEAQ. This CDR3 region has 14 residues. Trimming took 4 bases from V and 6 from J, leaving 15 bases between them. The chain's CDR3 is CASSWEGREAEAFF. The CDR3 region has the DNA TGTGCCAGCAGCTGGGAGGGGAGGGAAGCTGAAGCTTTCTTT.

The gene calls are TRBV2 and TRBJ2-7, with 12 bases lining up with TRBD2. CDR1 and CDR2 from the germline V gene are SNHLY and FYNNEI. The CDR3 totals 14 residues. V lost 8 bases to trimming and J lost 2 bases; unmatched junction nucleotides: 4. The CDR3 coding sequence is TGTGCCAGCCGACTAGCGGGAGTAACCTACGAGCAGTACTTC. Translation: CASRLAGVTYEQYF.

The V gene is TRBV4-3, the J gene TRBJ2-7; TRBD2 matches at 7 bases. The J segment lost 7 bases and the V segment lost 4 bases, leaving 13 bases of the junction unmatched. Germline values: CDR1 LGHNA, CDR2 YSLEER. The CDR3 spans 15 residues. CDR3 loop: CASSRGAGPLGEQYF. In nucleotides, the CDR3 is TGCGCCAGCAGCCGGGGAGCGGGACCCCTCGGGGAGCAGTACTTC.

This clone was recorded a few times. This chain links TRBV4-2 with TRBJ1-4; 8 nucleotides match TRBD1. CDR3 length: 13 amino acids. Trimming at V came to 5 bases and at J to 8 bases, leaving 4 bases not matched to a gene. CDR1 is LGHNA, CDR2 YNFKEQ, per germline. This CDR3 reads CASSGRQGEKLFF. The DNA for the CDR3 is TGTGCCAGCAGCGGACGACAGGGGGAAAAACTGTTTTTT.

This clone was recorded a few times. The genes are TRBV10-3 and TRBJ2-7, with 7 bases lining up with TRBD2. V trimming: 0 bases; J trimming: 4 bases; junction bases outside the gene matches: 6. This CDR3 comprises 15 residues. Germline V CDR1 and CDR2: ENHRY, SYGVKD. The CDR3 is CAISESEASGYEQYF. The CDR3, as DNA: TGTGCCATCAGTGAGTCCGAAGCTAGCGGATACGAGCAGTACTTC.

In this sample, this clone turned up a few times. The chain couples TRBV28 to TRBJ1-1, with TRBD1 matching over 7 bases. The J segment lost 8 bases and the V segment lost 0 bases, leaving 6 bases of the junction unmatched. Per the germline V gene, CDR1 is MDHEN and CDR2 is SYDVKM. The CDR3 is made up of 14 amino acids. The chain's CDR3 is CASSLCNLGQEAFF. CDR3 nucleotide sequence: TGTGCCAGCAGTTTATGCAACCTGGGACAGGAAGCTTTCTTT.

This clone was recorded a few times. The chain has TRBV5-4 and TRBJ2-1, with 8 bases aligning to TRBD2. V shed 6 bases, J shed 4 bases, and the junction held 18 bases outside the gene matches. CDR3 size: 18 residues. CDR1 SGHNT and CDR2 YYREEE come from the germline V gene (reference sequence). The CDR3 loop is CASTPGRKSGRAYNEQFF. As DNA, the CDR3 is TGTGCCAGCACCCCCGGGAGGAAAAGCGGGAGAGCGTACAATGAGCAGTTCTTC.

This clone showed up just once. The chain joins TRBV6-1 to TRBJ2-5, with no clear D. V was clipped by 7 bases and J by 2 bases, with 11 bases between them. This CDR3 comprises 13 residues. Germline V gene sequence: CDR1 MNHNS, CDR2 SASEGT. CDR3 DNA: TGTGCCAGCACCCTCAACGGTCAAGAGACCCAGTACTTC. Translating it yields CASTLNGQETQYF.

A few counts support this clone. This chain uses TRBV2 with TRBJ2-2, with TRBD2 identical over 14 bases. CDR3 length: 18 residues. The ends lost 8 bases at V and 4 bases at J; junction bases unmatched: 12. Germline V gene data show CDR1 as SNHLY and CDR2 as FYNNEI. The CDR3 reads CASLGTSGGERGTGELFF. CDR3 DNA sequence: TGTGCCAGCCTAGGGACTAGCGGGGGTGAACGGGGCACCGGGGAGCTGTTTTTT.

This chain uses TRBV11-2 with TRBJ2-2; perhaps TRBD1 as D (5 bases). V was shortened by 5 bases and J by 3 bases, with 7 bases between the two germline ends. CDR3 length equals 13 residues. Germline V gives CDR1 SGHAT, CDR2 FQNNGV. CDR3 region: CASSQGHTGELFF. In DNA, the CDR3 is TGTGCCAGCAGCCAGGGCCACACCGGGGAGCTGTTTTTT.

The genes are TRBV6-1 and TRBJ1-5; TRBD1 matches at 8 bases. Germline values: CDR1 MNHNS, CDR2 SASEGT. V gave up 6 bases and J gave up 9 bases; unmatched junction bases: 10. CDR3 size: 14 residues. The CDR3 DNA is TGTGCCAGCAGGTTGGACAGGGACAATGGGCCCCAGCATTTT. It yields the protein CASRLDRDNGPQHF.

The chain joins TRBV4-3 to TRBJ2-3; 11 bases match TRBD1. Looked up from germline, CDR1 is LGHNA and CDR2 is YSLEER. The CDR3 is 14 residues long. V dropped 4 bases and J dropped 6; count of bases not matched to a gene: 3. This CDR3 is CASSRTGGADTQYF. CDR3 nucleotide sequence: TGCGCCAGCAGCCGGACAGGGGGCGCGGATACGCAGTATTTT.